Included here is one TCR beta chain sequence, with context. What it recognizes is unknown. The data belong to a study of T cell responses to AZD1222 COVID-19 vaccine. Sequencing used immunoSEQ multiplex PCR; TCRdb keeps in-frame clones, though not all of them. The top ten hold about 5% of the sample, which has around 140,000 clones, over 90% seen once. Study findings and constraints: Repertoires were obtained only post-peak T cell response. Baseline serology detected seropositivity in only a handful of AZD1222 recipients. Possibly, clonal diversity was underestimated; donors were largely white British and included more females. Along spike, vaccine-associated CD4 TCRs were found throughout, with dominance at 160-218 and 743-854.

CDR3 length: 11 amino acids. Germline-derived CDR1 and CDR2 are DFQATT and SNEGSKA (reference sequence). V dropped 5 bases and J dropped 14; count of bases not matched to a gene: 5. This chain connects TRBV20-1 to TRBJ1-6; 8 nucleotides align to TRBD1. Sequenced material: peripheral blood, taken on day 0 of AZD1222 vaccination. This clonotype originated in an adult in good health. CDR3: CSAWDRPSLHF. CDR3 in DNA: TGCAGTGCTTGGGACAGGCCTTCCCTCCACTTT.